Below are 22 T cell receptor beta chains sequenced from a single sample in a study of blood T cell repertoires in COVID-19. Data came from immunoSEQ multiplex PCR; TCRdb stores just in-frame clones and leaves some out. The sample holds approximately 45,000 clones, around 85% seen once. The specimen was peripheral blood. These receptors all come from a woman older than 75 with acute or convalescent COVID-19.

This clone was seen just once. J is TRBJ1-2 and V is TRBV15, with unresolved D. CDR1 is LNHNV and CDR2 is YYDKDF in the germline V gene (reference sequence). This CDR3 is built from 13 residues. Trimming cost V 0 bases and J 7 bases, with 9 bases left between them. CDR3 nucleotide sequence: TGTGCCACCAGCAGAGATACAGTGAGTGGCTACACCTTC. This sequence encodes CATSRDTVSGYTF.

The gene calls are TRBV2 and TRBJ1-1; TRBD1 agrees at 10 bases. CDR1 SNHLY and CDR2 FYNNEI come from the germline V gene. V trimming: 4 bases; J trimming: 1 base; junction bases outside the gene matches: 3. CDR3 size: 15 residues. The chain's CDR3 is CASSGQGAGNTEAFF. The DNA for the CDR3 is TGTGCCAGCAGTGGACAGGGGGCGGGGAACACTGAAGCTTTCTTT.

This chain uses TRBV11-2 with TRBJ2-5; 15 bases line up with TRBD2. From germline, CDR1 is SGHAT and CDR2 FQNNGV. Trimming took 1 base from V and 11 from J; bases not matched to a gene: 5. CDR3 length: 15 amino acids. Here the CDR3 reads CASSLAGLAGGGQYF. The CDR3 DNA sequence: TGTGCCAGCAGCTTAGCCGGACTAGCGGGGGGGGGTCAGTACTTC.

V is TRBV19 and J is TRBJ2-1; 8 bases fit TRBD2. Looked up from germline, CDR1 is LNHDA and CDR2 is SQIVND (reference sequence). This CDR3 is built from 16 residues. The junction had 12 bases not matched to a gene; V was cut back by 3 bases and J by 8 bases. CDR3 sequence: CASSMRSRGGRDEQFF. In nucleotides, the CDR3 is TGTGCCAGTAGTATGAGGAGCCGGGGGGGCCGTGATGAGCAGTTCTTC.

In DNA, the CDR3 is TGTGCCAGTAGTATCCAGGGGGCTTTGAACACTGAAGCTTTCTTT. As protein: CASSIQGALNTEAFF. This chain links TRBV19 with TRBJ1-1, with 8 bases fitting TRBD1. CDR1 and CDR2 (germline): LNHDA, SQIVND (reference sequence). This CDR3 has 15 amino acids. The V segment lost 3 bases and the J segment 0 bases; nucleotides outside the gene matches: 3.

The chain couples TRBV6-5 to TRBJ1-1; TRBD1 is a possible D gene (6 bases). The CDR3 runs 15 residues. From germline, CDR1 is MNHEY and CDR2 SVGAGI. The V end was cut by 5 bases, the J end by 5 bases, with 18 bases between. As DNA, the CDR3 is TGTGCCAGCAGTCCCCTGGTCAGGGGTGGGACTGAAGCTTTCTTT. Amino acids: CASSPLVRGGTEAFF.

DNA for the CDR3: TGTGCCAGCAGCTTTATTACCGAACTAAGTGAGCAGTTCTTC. This codes for CASSFITELSEQFF. The chain links TRBV7-9 to TRBJ2-1; D uncertain. There are 14 residues in the CDR3. Looked up from germline, CDR1 is SEHNR and CDR2 is FQNEAQ (reference sequence). V was trimmed by 3 bases and J by 9 bases, leaving 15 bases between them.

This chain joins TRBV25-1 and TRBJ1-1; TRBD1 aligns across 8 bases. Germline V gives CDR1 MGHDK, CDR2 SYGVNS. Trimming removed 8 bases from V and 3 bases from J; junction bases left unmatched: 8. CDR3 length equals 14 residues. CDR3 DNA sequence: TGTGCCAGCCAACCAGGGGGCTTAGACACTGAAGCTTTCTTT. This encodes CASQPGGLDTEAFF.

V and J are TRBV30 and TRBJ2-7, with 8 bases identical to TRBD1. Trimming took 0 bases from V and 6 from J; bases not matched to a gene: 7. In germline, CDR1 is GTSNPN, CDR2 SVGIG (reference sequence). The CDR3 has 14 amino acids. CDR3 nucleotides: TGTGCCTGGAGTGTACGTCAGGGGGCAAGCGAGCAGTACTTC. Translated: CAWSVRQGASEQYF.

The V call is TRBV6-6, the J call TRBJ2-5, with 7 bases that match TRBD2. V lost 0 bases to trimming and J lost 5 bases; unmatched junction nucleotides: 3. CDR1 and CDR2 from the germline V gene are MNHNY and SVGAGI (reference sequence). The length of the CDR3 is 14 residues. CDR3 DNA: TGTGCCAGCAGTTACTCGGGGAGGGAGGAGACCCAGTACTTC. Residues: CASSYSGREETQYF.

The V call is TRBV7-9, the J call TRBJ1-1, with TRBD1 matching over 8 bases. There are 15 residues in the CDR3. The ends lost 4 bases at V and 1 base at J; junction bases unmatched: 5. Germline V gives CDR1 SEHNR, CDR2 FQNEAQ (reference sequence). In DNA form, the CDR3 reads TGTGCCAGCAGCTCCCCGGGACAGGCGAACACTGAAGCTTTCTTT. Protein: CASSSPGQANTEAFF.

This clone came up once. The V call is TRBV7-3, the J call TRBJ2-2, with D maybe TRBD1 (6 bases). Per germline, CDR1 SGHTA and CDR2 FQGTGA. CDR3 size: 15 residues. Trimming cost V 3 bases and J 5 bases, with 13 bases left between them. CDR3: CASSFSQGWTGELFF. CDR3 in DNA: TGTGCCAGCAGCTTCTCACAGGGCTGGACCGGGGAGCTGTTTTTT.

Here the CDR3 reads CASSDRGNSGANVLTF. CDR3 in DNA: TGTGCCAGCAGCGACAGGGGCAATTCTGGGGCCAACGTCCTGACTTTC. The chain links TRBV9 to TRBJ2-6; 7 positions agree with TRBD1. CDR3 length: 16 residues. Losses at the gene ends were 3 bases for V and 1 base for J; bases not matched to a gene: 4. CDR1 is SGDLS, CDR2 YYNGEE, per germline. Looking up the rest from reference TRBV9 and TRBJ2-6 gives the full variable domain: DSGVTQTPKHLITATGQRVTLRCSPRSGDLSVYWYQQSLDQGLQFLIQYYNGEERAKGNILERFSAQQFPDLHSELNLSSLELGDSALYFCASSDRGNSGANVLTFGAGSRLTVL.

This clone has a single count. The gene calls are TRBV30 and TRBJ1-2; D remains unclear. V lost 2 bases and J 8 bases, leaving 12 bases between the germline ends. CDR3 length: 12 residues. From germline, CDR1 is GTSNPN and CDR2 SVGIG (reference sequence). The CDR3 sequence is CAWSWQAGGYTF. CDR3 coding DNA: TGTGCCTGGAGTTGGCAGGCTGGGGGCTACACCTTC.

V and J are TRBV15 and TRBJ2-5; TRBD1 agrees at 8 bases. Germline CDR1 reads LNHNV; CDR2 reads YYDKDF (reference sequence). V was clipped by 3 bases and J by 11 bases; unmatched bases: 20. CDR3 length: 17 amino acids. The CDR3 DNA follows: TGTGCCACCAGCAGTGGCCCCGGGACAGGTCCCTCGGGTTCACAGTACTTC. Translating it yields CATSSGPGTGPSGSQYF.

This sequence joins TRBV2 and TRBJ1-5; D remains unclear. CDR3 length equals 15 residues. Germline assignment: CDR1 SNHLY and CDR2 FYNNEI. Trimming stripped 3 bases from V and 0 bases from J, with 9 bases between. The CDR3 nucleotides read TGTGCCAGCAGTGACAGCGTCTATAGCAATCAGCCCCAGCATTTT. This gives the protein CASSDSVYSNQPQHF.

CDR3 sequence: CASRKDRVTGELFF. The CDR3 DNA reads as TGTGCCAGCAGGAAGGACAGGGTGACCGGGGAGCTGTTTTTT. This sequence joins TRBV7-9 and TRBJ2-2, with 8 bases matching TRBD1. The germline V gene has CDR1 SEHNR and CDR2 FQNEAQ (reference sequence). The CDR3 extends over 14 amino acids. V lost 6 bases to trimming and J lost 5 bases; unmatched junction nucleotides: 5.

The chain joins TRBV7-8 to TRBJ2-3; TRBD2 matches at 11 bases. Germline loops: CDR1 SGHVS, CDR2 FQNEAQ. The CDR3 loop spans 17 amino acids. V lost 1 base and J lost 4; bases outside the gene matches: 7. The CDR3: CASSLEFLAGGPDTQYF. The CDR3 DNA follows: TGTGCCAGCAGCTTAGAGTTCCTAGCGGGGGGCCCAGATACGCAGTATTTT.

The chain couples TRBV9 to TRBJ1-1; weak D call: TRBD1 (6 bases). Germline V gene data show CDR1 as SGDLS and CDR2 as YYNGEE. Trimming removed 5 bases at V and 1 base at J, with 12 bases between. The CDR3 consists of 14 residues. CDR3 in DNA: TGTGCCAGCAGGGGGGCCTCGGGGAACACTGAAGCTTTCTTT. Protein sequence: CASRGASGNTEAFF. The whole variable domain, remainder taken from reference TRBV9 and TRBJ1-1, is DSGVTQTPKHLITATGQRVTLRCSPRSGDLSVYWYQQSLDQGLQFLIQYYNGEERAKGNILERFSAQQFPDLHSELNLSSLELGDSALYFCASRGASGNTEAFFGQGTRLTVV.

The chain is built from TRBV7-8 and TRBJ1-6; no reliable D call. V was clipped by 2 bases and J by 0 bases, with 5 bases between them. CDR3 size: 15 residues. In germline, CDR1 is SGHVS, CDR2 FQNEAQ. The CDR3 nucleotides read TGTGCCAGCAGCTTAAGGAGCTCCTATAATTCACCCCTCCACTTT. It codes for CASSLRSSYNSPLHF. Based on the CDR3 plus reference TRBV7-8 and TRBJ1-6, the full variable domain is GAGVSQSPRYKVAKRGQDVALRCDPISGHVSLFWYQQALGQGPEFLTYFQNEAQLDKSGLPSDRFFAERPEGSVSTLKIQRTQQEDSAVYLCASSLRSSYNSPLHFGNGTRLTVT.

The chain uses TRBV28 and TRBJ1-2, with TRBD1 matching 9 bases. Germline lookup yields CDR1 MDHEN and CDR2 SYDVKM. V lost 2 bases and J lost 4; bases outside the gene matches: 2. The CDR3 sequence is 14 residues long. This CDR3 is CASSLGTGTYGYTF. Written as DNA, the CDR3 is TGTGCCAGCAGTTTAGGGACAGGGACCTATGGCTACACCTTC.

CDR3 bases: TGTGCCAGCAGTGAATCCGGGAGCCACACAGATACGCAGTATTTT. Amino acids: CASSESGSHTDTQYF. The chain has TRBV6-1 and TRBJ2-3, with D possibly being TRBD2 (6 bases). The CDR3 spans 15 residues. V lost 2 bases to trimming and J lost 2 bases, with 11 bases between them. Germline-derived CDR1 and CDR2 are MNHNS and SASEGT.